This T cell receptor beta chain is drawn from a study of human T cells and chemical hapten exposure (dated by TCRdb to about 2021). About the investigation overall: Libraries were pooled for sequencing, and per-sample TCR yields varied mainly because of small differences in library volumes within the pool. The study tracked peripheral blood TCR repertoire changes in vivo during primary and secondary sensitization to the hapten diphenylcyclopropenone (DPC) in alopecia patients. Each blood RNA sample was used to sequence both TCR alpha and TCR beta chains. What the research found in general, with its limitations: After repeated subsampling, the strength of the expansion versus patch-test correlation and the threshold at which it became significant changed. DPC sensitization did not change the number of TCRs with a frequency above 1 in 1000, and there was no evidence of changes in global repertoire structure.

This clonotype has a count of ten or more. No antigen is known for it. Per-nucleotide qualities are absent, and no much larger clonotype sits a single base away. The germline V gene yields SGHTA for CDR1 and FQGNSA for CDR2. Reading from cysteine to phenylalanine, the CDR3 counts 14 amino acids. Only CDR3 DNA remains: 42 bases, in frame from the first base. Cut back by 1 base and 2 bases, the V and J ends lie 7 bases apart. Total RNA was extracted from unfractionated whole blood collected in Tempus Blood RNA tubes. As TCR sequencing controls, several healthy volunteers were used, with blood taken at day 0, 2 weeks and 6 weeks. Library preparation employed 5' RACE. The sample was run on an Illumina MiSeq. During library preparation, unique molecular identifiers were attached to individual cDNA molecules so that TCRs could be counted quantitatively and reproducibly. As for how the authors treated the data: The median number of TCRs per sample was over 85,000, ranging from about 20,000 to 750,000. The Decombinator software suite was used to annotate V, J and CDR3 in the TCR reads. To make PS versus PT1 abundance plots, every sample was subsampled to the same number of TCRs (28,000). TCRs were defined as expanded if absent before sensitization and observed at least eight times at the 2-week time point. TCRdb redid the processing of the public reads, applying fastp at Q25 and MiXCR, and retained in-frame beta chains. Rows matching on CDR3 protein sequence are summarized as one entry with the most common DNA and genes. The V and J calls shown here were made by TCRdb, not taken from the authors' results. The sample table holds some 150,000 distinct CDR3 sequences, of which around 4% were seen once. Under 1.5% of the sample goes to the ten largest clones.

The sequence links TRBV7-2 to TRBJ2-3; no D gene call is confident. The TCR comes from a female donor in good health. Read as DNA, the sequence is TGTGCCAGCAGCTTAGTTGGTAACACAGATACGCAGTATTTT. This codes for CASSLVGNTDTQYF.